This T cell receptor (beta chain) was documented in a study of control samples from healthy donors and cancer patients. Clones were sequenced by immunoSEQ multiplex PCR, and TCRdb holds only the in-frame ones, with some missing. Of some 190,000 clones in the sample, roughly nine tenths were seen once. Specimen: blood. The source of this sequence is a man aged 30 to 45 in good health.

The chain's CDR3 is CASILRGTSDEQYF. The CDR3 DNA reads as TGTGCCAGCATCCTAAGGGGGACTAGCGACGAGCAGTACTTC. The gene calls are TRBV6-5 and TRBJ2-7, with 10 nucleotides matching TRBD2. J was trimmed by 5 bases and V by 7 bases; bases with no gene match: 8. CDR3 size: 14 residues. Germline CDR1 MNHEY, CDR2 SVGAGI.